This T cell receptor beta chain was identified in a study of cytomegalovirus exposure and HLA in healthy donors. Study-level findings and limits: Follow-up analysis found HLA locus-dependent TCR association rates, highest for DRB1 and lowest for HLA-C.

Comments on this clone: As yet, its antigen is unknown.

Primers for the PCR totalled 60 Vbeta and 13 Jbeta. Clones were read by immunoSEQ multiplex PCR, and TCRdb kept only the in-frame ones, dropping some. This table holds 150,000 to 200,000 clones, roughly 13% found once. From germline, CDR1 is MNHNS and CDR2 SASEGT. Trimming removed 11 bases from V and 0 bases from J; junction bases left unmatched: 4. CDR3 size: 13 residues. The chain combines TRBV6-1 with TRBJ2-3; 8 positions match TRBD1. The material sequenced was PBMCs. The TCR originated in a man aged 50 to 60 in good health and CMV-seropositive. DNA of the CDR3: TGTGCCGGAAGGACAGGGAGCACAGATACGCAGTATTTT. This codes for CAGRTGSTDTQYF.